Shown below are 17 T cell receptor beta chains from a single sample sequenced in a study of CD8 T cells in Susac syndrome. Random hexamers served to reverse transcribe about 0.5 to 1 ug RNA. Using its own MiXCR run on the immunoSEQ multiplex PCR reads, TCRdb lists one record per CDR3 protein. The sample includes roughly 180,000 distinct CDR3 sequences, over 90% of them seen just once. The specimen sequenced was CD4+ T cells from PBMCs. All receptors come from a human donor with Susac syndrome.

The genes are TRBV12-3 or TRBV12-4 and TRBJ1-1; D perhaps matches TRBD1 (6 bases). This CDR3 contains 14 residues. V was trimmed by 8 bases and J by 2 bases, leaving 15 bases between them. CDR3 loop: CASGRTGANTEAFF. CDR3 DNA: TGTGCCAGCGGTAGAACGGGGGCTAACACTGAAGCTTTCTTT.

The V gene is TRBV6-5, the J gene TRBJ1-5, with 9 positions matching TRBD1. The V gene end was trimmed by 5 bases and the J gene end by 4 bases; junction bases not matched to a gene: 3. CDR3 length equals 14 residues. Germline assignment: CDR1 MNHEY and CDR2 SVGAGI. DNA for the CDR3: TGTGCCAGCAGTCGGGACAGGGATAATCAGCCCCAGCATTTT. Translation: CASSRDRDNQPQHF.

The CDR3 region is CASIPGLAHLNEQFF. In nucleotides, the CDR3 is TGTGCCAGCATCCCCGGGCTAGCGCACCTCAATGAGCAGTTCTTC. The V gene is TRBV6-2 or TRBV6-3, the J gene TRBJ2-1; D possibly corresponds to TRBD2 (6 bases). Germline CDR1 and CDR2: MNHEY and SVGEGT. The CDR3 is made up of 15 amino acids. Trimming removed 7 bases from V and 6 bases from J, with 19 bases in between.

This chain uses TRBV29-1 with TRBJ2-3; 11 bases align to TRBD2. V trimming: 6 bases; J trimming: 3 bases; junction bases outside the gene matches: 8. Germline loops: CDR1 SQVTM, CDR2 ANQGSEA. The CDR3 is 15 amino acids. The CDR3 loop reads CSVVAGGPGTDTQYF. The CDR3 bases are TGCAGCGTAGTAGCGGGGGGGCCGGGTACAGATACGCAGTATTTT.

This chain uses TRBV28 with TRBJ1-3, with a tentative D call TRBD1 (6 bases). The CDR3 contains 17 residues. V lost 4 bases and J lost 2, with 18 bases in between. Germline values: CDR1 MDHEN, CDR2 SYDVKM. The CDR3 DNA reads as TGTGCCAGCAGTTCCCGGGGACATTTTGGTGCTGGAAACACCATATATTTT. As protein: CASSSRGHFGAGNTIYF.

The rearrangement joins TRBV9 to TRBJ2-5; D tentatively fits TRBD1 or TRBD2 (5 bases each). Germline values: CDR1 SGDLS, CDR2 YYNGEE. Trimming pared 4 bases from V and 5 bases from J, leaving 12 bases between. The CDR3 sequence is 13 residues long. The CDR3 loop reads CASSPGEGETQYF. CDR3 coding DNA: TGTGCCAGCAGCCCAGGAGAGGGGGAGACCCAGTACTTC.

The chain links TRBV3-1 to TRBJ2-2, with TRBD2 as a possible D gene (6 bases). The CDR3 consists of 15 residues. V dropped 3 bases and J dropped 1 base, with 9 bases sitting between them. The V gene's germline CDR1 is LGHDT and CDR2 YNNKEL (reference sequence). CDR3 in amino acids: CASSQGLVNTGELFF. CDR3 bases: TGTGCCAGCAGCCAGGGACTCGTGAACACCGGGGAGCTGTTTTTT.

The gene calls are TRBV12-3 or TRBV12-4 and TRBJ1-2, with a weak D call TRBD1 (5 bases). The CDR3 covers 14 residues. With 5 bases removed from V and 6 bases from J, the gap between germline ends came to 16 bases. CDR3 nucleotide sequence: TGTGCCAGCAGTAGACTTCCCGGGGACCATGGCTACACCTTC. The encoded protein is CASSRLPGDHGYTF.

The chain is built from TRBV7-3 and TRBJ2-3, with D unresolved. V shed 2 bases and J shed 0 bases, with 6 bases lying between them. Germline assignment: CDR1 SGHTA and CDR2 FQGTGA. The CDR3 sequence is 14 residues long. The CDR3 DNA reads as TGTGCCAGCAGCTTATCGGACAGCACAGATACGCAGTATTTT. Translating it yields CASSLSDSTDTQYF.

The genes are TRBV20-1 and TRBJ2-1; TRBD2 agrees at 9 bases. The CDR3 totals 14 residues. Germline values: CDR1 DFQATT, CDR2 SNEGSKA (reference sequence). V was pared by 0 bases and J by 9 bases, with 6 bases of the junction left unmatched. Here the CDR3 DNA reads TGCAGTGCTAGAGAGGCGGGGGGGCCTACTGAGCAGTTCTTC. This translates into CSAREAGGPTEQFF.

The CDR3 sequence is CASSYLRNEQYF. The CDR3 region has the DNA TGTGCCAGCAGTTACCTGAGAAACGAGCAGTACTTC. The J gene is TRBJ2-7, the V gene TRBV28; no definite D call. The CDR3 is 12 amino acids. In germline, CDR1 is MDHEN, CDR2 SYDVKM. V dropped 4 bases and J dropped 5 bases, with 9 bases sitting between them. Using reference TRBV28 and TRBJ2-7 for the parts outside the CDR3, the full variable domain is DVKVTQSSRYLVKRTGEKVFLECVQDMDHENMFWYRQDPGLGLRLIYFSYDVKMKEKGDIPEGYSVSREKKERFSLILESASTNQTSMYLCASSYLRNEQYFGPGTRLTVT.

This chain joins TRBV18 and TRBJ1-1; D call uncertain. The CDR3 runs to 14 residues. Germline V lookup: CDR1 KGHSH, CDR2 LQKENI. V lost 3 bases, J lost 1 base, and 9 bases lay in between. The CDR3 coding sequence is TGTGCCAGCTCACCGGAACATAAGAACACTGAAGCTTTCTTT. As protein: CASSPEHKNTEAFF.

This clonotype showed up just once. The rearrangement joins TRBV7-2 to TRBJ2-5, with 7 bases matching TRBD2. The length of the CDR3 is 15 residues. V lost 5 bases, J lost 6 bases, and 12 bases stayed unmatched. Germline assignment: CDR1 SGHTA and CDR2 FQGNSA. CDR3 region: CASSPAAWEGKTQYF. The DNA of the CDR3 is TGTGCCAGCAGCCCAGCGGCGTGGGAGGGGAAGACCCAGTACTTC. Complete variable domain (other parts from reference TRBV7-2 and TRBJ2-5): GAGVSQSPSNKVTEKGKDVELRCDPISGHTALYWYRQSLGQGLEFLIYFQGNSAPDKSGLPSDRFSAERTGGSVSTLTIQRTQQEDSAVYLCASSPAAWEGKTQYFGPGTRLLVL.

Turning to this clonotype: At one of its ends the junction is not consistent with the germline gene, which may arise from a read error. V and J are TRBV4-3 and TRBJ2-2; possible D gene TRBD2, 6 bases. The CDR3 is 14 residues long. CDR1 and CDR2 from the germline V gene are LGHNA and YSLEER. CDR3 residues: CASSLLAKTGELFF. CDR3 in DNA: TGCGCCAGCAGCCTTCTAGCGAAGACCGGGGAGCTGTTTTTT.

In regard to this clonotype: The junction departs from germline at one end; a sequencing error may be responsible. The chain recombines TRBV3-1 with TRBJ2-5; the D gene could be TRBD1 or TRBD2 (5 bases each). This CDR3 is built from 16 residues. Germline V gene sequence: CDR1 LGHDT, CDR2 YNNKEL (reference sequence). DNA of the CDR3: TGTGCCAGCAGGCCAAGTCAAAGGTGGGACCAGGAGACCCAGTACTTC. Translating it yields CASRPSQRWDQETQYF.

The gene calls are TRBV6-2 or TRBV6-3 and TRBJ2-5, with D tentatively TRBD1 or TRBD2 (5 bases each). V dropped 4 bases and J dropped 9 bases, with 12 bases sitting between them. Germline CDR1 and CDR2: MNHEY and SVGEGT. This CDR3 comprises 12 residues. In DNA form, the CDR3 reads TGTGCCAGCAGTTGGGACGTGGCCCCCCAGTACTTC. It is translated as CASSWDVAPQYF.

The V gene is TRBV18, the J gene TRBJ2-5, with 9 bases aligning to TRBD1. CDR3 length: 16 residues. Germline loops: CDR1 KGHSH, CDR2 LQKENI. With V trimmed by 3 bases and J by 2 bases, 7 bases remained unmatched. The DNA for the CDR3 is TGTGCCAGCTCACCTACAACCGGACAGGGGCAAGAGACCCAGTACTTC. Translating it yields CASSPTTGQGQETQYF.